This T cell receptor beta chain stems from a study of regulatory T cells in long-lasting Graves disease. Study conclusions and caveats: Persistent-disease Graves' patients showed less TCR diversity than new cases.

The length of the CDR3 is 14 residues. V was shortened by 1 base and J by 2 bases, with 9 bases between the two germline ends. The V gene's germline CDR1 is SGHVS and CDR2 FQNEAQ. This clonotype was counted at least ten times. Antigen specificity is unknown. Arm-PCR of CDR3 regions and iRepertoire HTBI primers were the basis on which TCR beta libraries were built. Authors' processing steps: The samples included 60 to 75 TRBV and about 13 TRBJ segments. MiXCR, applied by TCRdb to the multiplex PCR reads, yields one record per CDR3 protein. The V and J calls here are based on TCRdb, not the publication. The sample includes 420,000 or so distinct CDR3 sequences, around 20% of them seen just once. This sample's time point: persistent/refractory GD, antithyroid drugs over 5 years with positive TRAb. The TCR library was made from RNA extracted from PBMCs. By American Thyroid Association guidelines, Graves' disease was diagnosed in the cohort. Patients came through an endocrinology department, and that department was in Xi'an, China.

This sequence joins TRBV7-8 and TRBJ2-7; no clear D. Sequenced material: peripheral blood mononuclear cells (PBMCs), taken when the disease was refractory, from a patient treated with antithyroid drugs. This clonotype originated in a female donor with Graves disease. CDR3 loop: CASSLDRYTYEQYF. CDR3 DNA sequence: TGTGCCAGCAGCTTAGACCGATACACCTACGAGCAGTACTTC.